Listed here are 30 T cell receptor beta chains from one sample, sequenced in a study of graft-versus-host responses after intestinal transplantation. The repertoire was sequenced with immunoSEQ multiplex PCR; TCRdb's copy has only in-frame clones and lacks some. The sample holds about 99,000 clones; 85% to 95% are singletons and the top ten take approximately 0.07%. These receptors have no identified antigens. The source was unstimulated CD8+ T cells sorted from spleen or lymph node cells, collected before transplant. These receptors came from a human donor who was the organ donor for an intestinal transplant.

The V and J genes are TRBV6-1 and TRBJ2-7; D call uncertain. CDR3 length: 14 amino acids. Trimming shortened V by 4 bases and J by 3 bases, and 13 bases separated the two germline ends. Germline loops: CDR1 MNHNS, CDR2 SASEGT. CDR3 region: CASSGLTPLYEQYF. The CDR3 bases are TGTGCCAGCAGTGGCCTCACACCCCTCTACGAGCAGTACTTC.

J is TRBJ1-1 and V is TRBV15; D unclear. Trimming took off 0 bases at V and 1 base at J, with 6 bases between the two ends. The CDR3 has 14 amino acids. Germline CDR1 LNHNV, CDR2 YYDKDF (reference sequence). The CDR3 spells CATSREQRNTEAFF. CDR3 nucleotide sequence: TGTGCCACCAGCAGAGAACAACGGAACACTGAAGCTTTCTTT.

The V and J genes are TRBV11-2 and TRBJ1-1; D is uncertain. Germline CDR1 is SGHAT and CDR2 is FQNNGV. The ends were cut back, 4 bases at V and 1 base at J, with 7 bases in the middle. There are 13 residues in the CDR3. CDR3: CASSSSGNTEAFF. DNA of the CDR3: TGTGCCAGCAGCTCCAGTGGGAACACTGAAGCTTTCTTT.

The rearrangement joins TRBV7-6 to TRBJ2-3; D possibly corresponds to TRBD1 (5 bases). V was cut by 0 bases and J by 5 bases, with 12 bases left in between. Germline V gene lookup returns CDR1 SGHVS and CDR2 FNYEAQ. This CDR3 is 15 amino acids long. The CDR3 sequence is CASSLAGALIDTQYF. CDR3 nucleotides: TGTGCCAGCAGCTTAGCAGGGGCGCTTATAGATACGCAGTATTTT.

Of note for this clone: The same CDR3 is also encoded by other DNA sequences in this sample. The chain recombines TRBV9 with TRBJ1-1, with 7 bases matching TRBD1. Germline V gene lookup returns CDR1 SGDLS and CDR2 YYNGEE. J was trimmed by 2 bases and V by 4 bases; bases with no gene match: 2. The CDR3 sequence is 13 residues long. The CDR3 DNA sequence: TGTGCCAGCAGCCCAGGGGGTAACACTGAAGCTTTCTTT. Its protein is CASSPGGNTEAFF.

This chain links TRBV2 with TRBJ2-1, with no clear D. The germline gives CDR1 SNHLY, CDR2 FYNNEI. Trimming cost V 1 base and J 6 bases, with 13 bases left between them. CDR3 length: 15 residues. The CDR3 loop is CASSEDHGVINEQFF. The CDR3 bases are TGTGCCAGCAGTGAAGATCATGGAGTAATCAATGAGCAGTTCTTC.

This chain connects TRBV7-9 to TRBJ1-1; D ambiguous. The CDR3 length is 14 residues. V was clipped by 1 base and J by 1 base, with 7 bases between them. Germline V gives CDR1 SEHNR, CDR2 FQNEAQ (reference sequence). The CDR3: CASSLDAQNTEAFF. CDR3 nucleotides: TGTGCCAGCAGCTTAGACGCACAGAACACTGAAGCTTTCTTT.

The chain employs TRBV6-5 and TRBJ1-3, with D perhaps matching TRBD1 (6 bases). V lost 2 bases to trimming and J lost 7 bases, with 15 bases between them. CDR3 length: 15 amino acids. Germline CDR1 MNHEY, CDR2 SVGAGI. The DNA of the CDR3 is TGTGCCAGCAGTTACGGTACAGGGATTGCGAACACCATATATTTT. This sequence encodes CASSYGTGIANTIYF.

The chain couples TRBV7-9 to TRBJ1-2; D is undetermined. The V end lost 5 bases, the J end lost 4 bases, and 11 bases lay between the germline ends. The CDR3 length is 13 residues. Germline CDR1 SEHNR, CDR2 FQNEAQ (reference sequence). The CDR3 nucleotides are TGTGCCAGCAGCCACGACACACCCTATGGCTACACCTTC. This translates into CASSHDTPYGYTF.

The chain couples TRBV28 to TRBJ2-7; tentative D call: TRBD2 (5 bases). Germline CDR1 is MDHEN and CDR2 is SYDVKM. The CDR3 is 20 amino acids. V shed 3 bases and J shed 3 bases, with 30 bases lying between them. CDR3 sequence: CASSLKAAGLLRLVSYEQYF. DNA for the CDR3: TGTGCCAGCAGTTTGAAGGCGGCTGGACTGCTACGATTAGTAAGCTACGAGCAGTACTTC.

The chain carries TRBV28 and TRBJ2-2; 9 bases are a match to TRBD2. V was pared by 1 base and J by 6 bases, with 6 bases of the junction left unmatched. The germline V gene has CDR1 MDHEN and CDR2 SYDVKM. The CDR3 is 16 residues long. CDR3 in amino acids: CASSLFSGRTAGELFF. The CDR3, as DNA: TGTGCCAGCAGTTTATTCAGCGGGAGGACGGCCGGGGAGCTGTTTTTT.

This clone was recorded once. The chain is built from TRBV9 and TRBJ2-2; 7 nucleotides line up with TRBD2. The junction had 5 bases not matched to a gene; V was cut back by 3 bases and J by 0 bases. The CDR3 sequence is 16 residues long. Germline CDR1 reads SGDLS; CDR2 reads YYNGEE. The CDR3 region has the DNA TGTGCCAGCAGCGAGGGAGCGGGGCCGAACACCGGGGAGCTGTTTTTT. Translation gives CASSEGAGPNTGELFF.

This sequence joins TRBV7-3 and TRBJ2-2; weak D call: TRBD1 (5 bases). The germline gives CDR1 SGHTA, CDR2 FQGTGA. This CDR3 has 14 amino acids. V lost 2 bases and J lost 2, with 6 bases in between. Here the CDR3 reads CASSLDSNTGELFF. CDR3 nucleotides: TGTGCCAGCAGCTTAGACAGTAACACCGGGGAGCTGTTTTTT.

This clone was counted a single time. The genes are TRBV13 and TRBJ2-7, with 10 bases that match TRBD1. Germline V CDR1 and CDR2: PRHDT, FYEKMQ (reference sequence). This CDR3 has 17 amino acids. Trimming at V came to 6 bases and at J to 6 bases, leaving 17 bases not matched to a gene. DNA of the CDR3: TGTGCCAGCAGTCTGGGAACCGGGACAGGGGTTGATCGCGAGCAGTACTTC. Its translation is CASSLGTGTGVDREQYF.

The chain couples TRBV7-9 to TRBJ1-2; unclear D gene. The germline CDR1 and CDR2 sequences are SEHNR and FQNEAQ (reference sequence). CDR3 length equals 14 residues. Trimming took 1 base from V and 4 from J, leaving 10 bases between them. CDR3 region: CASSLVEEGYGYTF. DNA for the CDR3: TGTGCCAGCAGCTTAGTCGAGGAGGGCTATGGCTACACCTTC.

This clone was counted only a few times. V gene TRBV5-6 combines with J gene TRBJ2-7; a possible D gene is TRBD1 (6 bases). Germline V gives CDR1 SGHDT, CDR2 YYEEEE. This CDR3 comprises 13 residues. V was cut by 6 bases and J by 2 bases, with 12 bases left in between. The CDR3 coding sequence is TGTGCCAGCACTGGGGGCGGACCCTACGAGCAGTACTTC. It codes for CASTGGGPYEQYF.

The V and J genes are TRBV25-1 and TRBJ2-7; D is ambiguous. The CDR3 runs 13 residues. V lost 3 bases, J lost 2 bases, and 8 bases lay in between. CDR1 MGHDK and CDR2 SYGVNS come from the germline V gene. CDR3 sequence reads: CASSDGDPYEQYF. DNA for the CDR3: TGTGCCAGCAGTGATGGAGACCCCTACGAGCAGTACTTC.

This clone was recorded once. V usage is TRBV9 and J usage is TRBJ2-5; 13 positions match TRBD2. Germline V gives CDR1 SGDLS, CDR2 YYNGEE. The trim removed 7 bases at V and 5 bases at J, leaving 17 bases unmatched. The CDR3 contains 18 residues. CDR3 in amino acids: CASGTNVGTSGVLETQYF. The CDR3 DNA is TGTGCCAGCGGAACGAACGTGGGGACTAGCGGGGTTTTGGAGACCCAGTACTTC.

The chain is built from TRBV28 and TRBJ2-7, with 10 bases lining up with TRBD2. This CDR3 has 15 residues. After removal of 2 bases from V and 2 bases from J, the junction contained 3 bases not matched to a gene. CDR1 MDHEN and CDR2 SYDVKM come from the germline V gene. CDR3 amino acids: CASSLNSGGPYEQYF. The CDR3 bases are TGTGCCAGCAGTTTAAATAGCGGGGGGCCCTACGAGCAGTACTTC.

This chain connects TRBV11-2 to TRBJ2-7; possibly TRBD2 for D (6 bases). The germline gives CDR1 SGHAT, CDR2 FQNNGV. CDR3 length: 16 amino acids. The germline V and J ends were trimmed by 1 base and 0 bases, with 13 bases remaining between them. CDR3 loop: CASSLGGTASSYEQYF. The CDR3 nucleotides are TGTGCCAGCAGCTTAGGGGGGACTGCGAGCTCCTACGAGCAGTACTTC. Full variable domain (outside the CDR3, taken from reference TRBV11-2 and TRBJ2-7): EAGVAQSPRYKIIEKRQSVAFWCNPISGHATLYWYQQILGQGPKLLIQFQNNGVVDDSQLPKDRFSAERLKGVDSTLKIQPAKLEDSAVYLCASSLGGTASSYEQYFGPGTRLTVT.

The chain carries TRBV9 and TRBJ1-2, with D possibly being TRBD1 (6 bases). The CDR3 totals 14 residues. V was trimmed by 4 bases and J by 8 bases, leaving 18 bases between them. Germline lookup yields CDR1 SGDLS and CDR2 YYNGEE. The CDR3 nucleotides are TGTGCCAGCAGCCCATCGCGGGGGGCGCGAGGCTACACCTTC. Its translation: CASSPSRGARGYTF.

The V call is TRBV11-2, the J call TRBJ2-1; 7 bases align to TRBD2. Germline trimming cut 5 bases from V and 8 bases from J; bases unmatched to any gene: 15. In germline, CDR1 is SGHAT, CDR2 FQNNGV. The CDR3 is made up of 16 amino acids. CDR3 sequence: CASSVTTAGVSYEQFF. CDR3 coding DNA: TGTGCCAGCAGCGTGACAACGGCGGGGGTTAGTTATGAGCAGTTCTTC.

The chain recombines TRBV5-4 with TRBJ2-1, with 10 bases identical to TRBD1. V shed 3 bases and J 6 bases; nucleotides not matched to a gene: 3. This CDR3 has 14 residues. The germline CDR1 and CDR2 sequences are SGHNT and YYREEE (reference sequence). The CDR3 nucleotides read TGTGCCAGCAGCTCCGGGGACAGGGGCAATGAGCAGTTCTTC. Translating gives CASSSGDRGNEQFF.

The V call is TRBV7-9, the J call TRBJ2-4; 7 positions agree with TRBD2. The CDR3 loop spans 18 amino acids. Germline trimming cut 5 bases from V and 0 bases from J; bases unmatched to any gene: 13. The germline V gene encodes CDR1 SEHNR and CDR2 FQNEAQ (reference sequence). The CDR3 nucleotides are TGTGCCAGCAGCCCCGGGACTACTCAGGGACTAGCCAAAAACATTCAGTACTTC. Its protein product is CASSPGTTQGLAKNIQYF. The full variable domain, in which reference TRBV7-9 and TRBJ2-4 provide the parts outside the CDR3, is DTGVSQNPRHKITKRGQNVTFRCDPISEHNRLYWYRQTLGQGPEFLTYFQNEAQLEKSRLLSDRFSAERPKGSFSTLEIQRTEQGDSAMYLCASSPGTTQGLAKNIQYFGAGTRLSVL.

This chain joins TRBV7-9 and TRBJ1-1; D unclear. The CDR3 has 13 residues. V gave up 2 bases and J gave up 5 bases, with 9 bases separating them. Per the germline V gene, CDR1 is SEHNR and CDR2 is FQNEAQ (reference sequence). The CDR3 sequence is CASSLFWQTEAFF. CDR3 in DNA: TGTGCCAGCAGCTTATTTTGGCAGACTGAAGCTTTCTTT. Using reference TRBV7-9 and TRBJ1-1 for the parts outside the CDR3, the full variable domain is DTGVSQNPRHKITKRGQNVTFRCDPISEHNRLYWYRQTLGQGPEFLTYFQNEAQLEKSRLLSDRFSAERPKGSFSTLEIQRTEQGDSAMYLCASSLFWQTEAFFGQGTRLTVV.

The chain uses TRBV6-1 and TRBJ1-1, with 10 nucleotides matching TRBD1. Germline values: CDR1 MNHNS, CDR2 SASEGT. Trimming took 2 bases from V and 7 from J; bases not matched to a gene: 16. The CDR3 loop spans 18 amino acids. CDR3 region: CASSEWGPGQGPNSEAFF. For the CDR3, the DNA is TGTGCCAGCAGTGAATGGGGACCGGGACAGGGGCCCAATAGTGAAGCTTTCTTT.

V and J are TRBV11-3 and TRBJ2-1; TRBD2 agrees at 7 bases. The CDR3 has 14 residues. Germline lookup yields CDR1 SGHNT and CDR2 YENEEA. The V gene end was trimmed by 2 bases and the J gene end by 7 bases; junction bases not matched to a gene: 5. This CDR3 is CASSLRQGGNEQFF. CDR3 sequence (DNA): TGTGCCAGCAGCTTAAGGCAGGGAGGGAATGAGCAGTTCTTC.

V is TRBV15 and J is TRBJ1-3; no reliable D call. Germline values: CDR1 LNHNV, CDR2 YYDKDF (reference sequence). This CDR3 comprises 14 residues. V lost 3 bases and J lost 1, with 7 bases in between. CDR3 protein: CATSRSFSGNTIYF. The CDR3 nucleotides read TGTGCCACCAGCAGGAGTTTTTCTGGAAACACCATATATTTT.

This sequence joins TRBV19 and TRBJ2-7, with D possibly being TRBD1 (7 bases). CDR1 LNHDA and CDR2 SQIVND come from the germline V gene (reference sequence). V lost 9 bases and J 3 bases, leaving 12 bases between the germline ends. The CDR3 sequence is 12 residues long. This CDR3 reads CASTGEDYEQYF. CDR3 nucleotides: TGTGCCAGCACAGGGGAGGACTACGAGCAGTACTTC.

The chain carries TRBV5-1 and TRBJ2-1, with D possibly TRBD2 on 5 matching bases. CDR3 length: 15 amino acids. Germline CDR1 and CDR2: SGHRS and YFSETQ. Deletions cut 7 bases from V and 5 bases from J, with 19 bases between. The CDR3 coding sequence is TGCGCCAGCGTGCCACTAGAGTCGCCCAACAATGAGCAGTTCTTC. This encodes CASVPLESPNNEQFF.